One sample yielded the 21 T cell receptor beta chains listed below, sequenced in a study of T-cell reconstitution after alpha-beta-depleted transplantation in children. The authors prepared the TCRbeta library with unique molecular identifiers. Each CDR3 protein gets one entry after TCRdb re-called the PCR reads with MiXCR. Of about 100,000 distinct CDR3 sequences listed, 5.5% to 7% are singletons. The sequencing here drew on PBMCs, mostly from graft donor cells, taken 360 days after TCRalphabeta/CD19-depleted stem cell transplant. The receptors stem from a male patient aged 2 to 9 who had a stem cell transplant for acute lymphoblastic leukemia, so the T cells may come from the graft donor.

This clonotype showed up many times. As DNA, the CDR3 is TGCGCCAGCAGCTTGGACAGAATCTTCTACGAGCAGTACTTC. This translates into CASSLDRIFYEQYF. The chain links TRBV5-1 to TRBJ2-7; D not certain. Germline CDR1 reads SGHRS; CDR2 reads YFSETQ. This CDR3 has 14 amino acids. V lost 0 bases and J 3 bases, leaving 10 bases between the germline ends. The entire variable domain, with the rest obtained from reference TRBV5-1 and TRBJ2-7, is as follows: KAGVTQTPRYLIKTRGQQVTLSCSPISGHRSVSWYQQTPGQGLQFLFEYFSETQRNKGNFPGRFSGRQFSNSRSEMNVSTLELGDSALYLCASSLDRIFYEQYFGPGTRLTVT.

This clonotype was recorded at least ten times. The J gene is TRBJ2-7, the V gene TRBV7-3; D unresolved. Germline CDR1 and CDR2: SGHTA and FQGTGA. The CDR3 sequence is 14 residues long. V lost 3 bases, J lost 4 bases, and 13 bases lay in between. The CDR3 nucleotides read TGTGCCAGCAGCTTTTTCCGACGGCGGTACGAGCAGTACTTC. Translation gives CASSFFRRRYEQYF. Complete variable domain (other parts from reference TRBV7-3 and TRBJ2-7): GAGVSQTPSNKVTEKGKYVELRCDPISGHTALYWYRQSLGQGPEFLIYFQGTGAADDSGLPNDRFFAVRPEGSVSTLKIQRTERGDSAVYLCASSFFRRRYEQYFGPGTRLTVT.

The genes are TRBV4-2 and TRBJ2-3; D gene uncertain. Germline CDR1 LGHNA, CDR2 YNFKEQ. The V end lost 0 bases, the J end lost 2 bases, and 18 bases lay between the germline ends. This CDR3 is 18 amino acids long. CDR3 loop: CASSQDSIATHSTDTQYF. CDR3 coding DNA: TGTGCCAGCAGCCAAGATTCTATCGCGACCCACTCCACAGATACGCAGTATTTT.

With respect to this clonotype: This may arise from a read error, as a much more abundant clone is one base away. The chain couples TRBV27 to TRBJ2-6, with D unclear. V lost 6 bases and J 0 bases, leaving 6 bases between the germline ends. Germline CDR1 is MNHEY and CDR2 is SMNVEV (reference sequence). The CDR3 length is 14 residues. CDR3 region: CASSGYSGANVLTF. The CDR3 bases are TGTGCCAGCAGCGGTTACTCTGGGGCCAACGTCCTGACTTTC.

This clonotype was recorded many times. The chain is built from TRBV9 and TRBJ2-3, with D unclear. Germline CDR1 SGDLS, CDR2 YYNGEE. The CDR3 runs 17 residues. Trimming removed 3 bases from V and 2 bases from J, with 19 bases in between. CDR3 in DNA: TGTGCCAGCAGCGGCGGAACTACTGGACCCTCCACAGATACGCAGTATTTT. Its protein is CASSGGTTGPSTDTQYF.

This clonotype was counted ten times or more. This chain connects TRBV28 to TRBJ2-3; weak D call: TRBD2 (6 bases). V lost 10 bases to trimming and J lost 1 base, with 9 bases between them. The CDR3 loop spans 12 amino acids. CDR1 is MDHEN, CDR2 SYDVKM, per germline. CDR3 in DNA: TGTGCCATCTGGGGGGGCACAGATACGCAGTATTTT. This encodes CAIWGGTDTQYF.

Ten or more counts support this clonotype. The chain uses TRBV5-1 and TRBJ1-2; the D is unclear. The CDR3 loop spans 15 amino acids. V lost 2 bases and J lost 5, with 16 bases in between. Per the germline V gene, CDR1 is SGHRS and CDR2 is YFSETQ. CDR3: CASSFALTFSYGYTF. Here the CDR3 DNA reads TGCGCCAGCAGCTTCGCCCTAACTTTCTCATATGGCTACACCTTC.

This clonotype has ten or more counts. The J gene is TRBJ2-7, the V gene TRBV20-1, with D possibly matching TRBD2 (6 bases). Trimming shortened V by 6 bases and J by 2 bases, and 8 bases separated the two germline ends. Germline values: CDR1 DFQATT, CDR2 SNEGSKA (reference sequence). The CDR3 covers 11 residues. CDR3 loop: CSARTTYEQYF. DNA for the CDR3: TGCAGTGCCCGGACTACCTACGAGCAGTACTTC.

This clonotype was found many times. The chain is built from TRBV7-9 and TRBJ1-2; 8 positions match TRBD1. J gave up 8 bases and V 5 bases, and 10 bases lay outside the gene matches. Germline V gene data show CDR1 as SEHNR and CDR2 as FQNEAQ (reference sequence). The CDR3 has 14 amino acids. For the CDR3, the DNA is TGTGCCAGCAGCCCGGGACAGGCCCTTAGGGGCTACACCTTC. Its translation: CASSPGQALRGYTF.

This clonotype was seen more than once but under ten times. V is TRBV28 and J is TRBJ1-2; no clear D. Trimming stripped 3 bases from V and 4 bases from J, with 6 bases between. Germline V gene lookup returns CDR1 MDHEN and CDR2 SYDVKM. The CDR3 spans 12 residues. DNA for the CDR3: TGTGCCAGCAGTTTCGAATCCTATGGCTACACCTTC. Its protein product is CASSFESYGYTF.

The genes are TRBV12-5 and TRBJ2-7; the D call may be TRBD1 or TRBD2 (6 bases each). Germline lookup yields CDR1 LGHNT and CDR2 FRNRAP. V was pared by 2 bases and J by 6 bases, with 8 bases between. The CDR3 contains 12 residues. CDR3 sequence reads: CASGLTGAEQYF. CDR3 coding DNA: TGTGCTAGTGGTTTGACGGGGGCCGAGCAGTACTTC.

The chain links TRBV25-1 to TRBJ2-5, with unresolved D. V lost 3 bases, J lost 3 bases, and 5 bases lay in between. The germline V gene has CDR1 MGHDK and CDR2 SYGVNS. This CDR3 has 12 residues. The CDR3 DNA sequence: TGTGCCAGCAGTGAGGCAGAAGAGACCCAGTACTTC. This translates into CASSEAEETQYF.

The chain is built from TRBV13 and TRBJ2-7; 7 nucleotides agree with TRBD1. V was clipped by 4 bases and J by 3 bases; unmatched bases: 9. This CDR3 contains 15 residues. Germline V CDR1 and CDR2: PRHDT, FYEKMQ (reference sequence). The CDR3 DNA sequence: TGTGCCAGCAGCTACAGCAACAGGGGTCGCTACGAGCAGTACTTC. This sequence encodes CASSYSNRGRYEQYF.

This clonotype was picked up a small number of times. The CDR3 loop is CASRSILGGHANQPQHF. In nucleotides, the CDR3 is TGTGCCAGCAGGAGTATCCTAGGGGGCCATGCCAATCAGCCCCAGCATTTT. The rearrangement links TRBV27 to TRBJ1-5; TRBD1 matches 7 bases. The ends lost 6 bases at V and 3 bases at J; junction bases unmatched: 14. The V gene's germline CDR1 is MNHEY and CDR2 SMNVEV (reference sequence). The CDR3 loop spans 17 amino acids.

CDR3 nucleotides: TGTGCCAGCAGCTTAGCTTCTAGCGGGAGGAGGGAGACCCAGTACTTC. Amino acid sequence: CASSLASSGRRETQYF. This rearrangement joins TRBV7-2 to TRBJ2-5; TRBD2 agrees at 11 bases. After removal of 0 bases from V and 5 bases from J, the junction contained 5 bases not matched to a gene. CDR1 is SGHTA and CDR2 is FQGNSA in the germline V gene. This CDR3 comprises 16 residues. Combining the CDR3 with reference TRBV7-2 and TRBJ2-5 gives the whole variable domain GAGVSQSPSNKVTEKGKDVELRCDPISGHTALYWYRQSLGQGLEFLIYFQGNSAPDKSGLPSDRFSAERTGGSVSTLTIQRTQQEDSAVYLCASSLASSGRRETQYFGPGTRLLVL.

This clonotype turned up a few times. The CDR3 nucleotides read TGCGCCAGCAGCCACCTCGCGCAGGCCCCAGGCTACGAGCAGTACTTC. Residues: CASSHLAQAPGYEQYF. V gene TRBV4-1 combines with J gene TRBJ2-7, with unresolved D. Germline CDR1 is MGHRA and CDR2 is YSYEKL. The CDR3 extends over 16 amino acids. Trimming left V 3 bases short and J 3 bases short, with 18 bases between.

Ten or more counts support this clonotype. The chain combines TRBV7-9 with TRBJ2-7; a weak D match, TRBD2 (6 bases). CDR1 is SEHNR and CDR2 is FQNEAQ in the germline V gene (reference sequence). The CDR3 length is 14 residues. V lost 5 bases, J lost 5 bases, and 16 bases lay in between. CDR3 in amino acids: CASSPRDSIHEQYF. The CDR3 coding sequence is TGTGCCAGCAGCCCCCGGGACTCCATCCACGAGCAGTACTTC.

This clonotype was seen ten or more times. The rearrangement joins TRBV7-2 to TRBJ2-7; maybe TRBD1 (5 bases). Trimming took off 2 bases at V and 4 bases at J, with 9 bases between the two ends. This CDR3 is built from 13 residues. Germline V CDR1 and CDR2: SGHTA, FQGNSA. CDR3 DNA: TGTGCCAGCAGCTTACAGGGTTTTTACGAGCAGTACTTC. Its protein product is CASSLQGFYEQYF. The full variable domain, in which reference TRBV7-2 and TRBJ2-7 provide the parts outside the CDR3, is GAGVSQSPSNKVTEKGKDVELRCDPISGHTALYWYRQSLGQGLEFLIYFQGNSAPDKSGLPSDRFSAERTGGSVSTLTIQRTQQEDSAVYLCASSLQGFYEQYFGPGTRLTVT.

There are many counts of this clonotype. CDR3 DNA sequence: TGCGCCAGCAGCCCCTTTTCAGGGCCCCAAGAGACCCAGTACTTC. This sequence encodes CASSPFSGPQETQYF. The chain employs TRBV5-1 and TRBJ2-5, with D possibly matching TRBD1 (5 bases). V gave up 4 bases and J gave up 1 base, with 14 bases separating them. This CDR3 spans 15 amino acids. CDR1 and CDR2 (germline): SGHRS, YFSETQ.

The rearrangement uses TRBV6-2 or TRBV6-3 and TRBJ1-1, with D maybe TRBD1 (6 bases). Germline CDR1 is MNHEY and CDR2 is SVGEGT. The length of the CDR3 is 12 residues. Trimming cost V 11 bases and J 4 bases, with 14 bases left between them. The CDR3 DNA reads TGTGCCGTACGAGGGGGGAGCACTGAAGCTTTCTTT. Translated: CAVRGGSTEAFF.

This clonotype was recorded at least ten times. The V call is TRBV5-1, the J call TRBJ2-7; D is undetermined. The CDR3 is made up of 15 amino acids. The V end lost 1 base, the J end lost 1 base, and 12 bases lay between the germline ends. CDR1 SGHRS and CDR2 YFSETQ come from the germline V gene. This chain's CDR3 is CASSLSQSQSYEQYF. DNA for the CDR3: TGCGCCAGCAGCTTGTCTCAGTCTCAGTCCTACGAGCAGTACTTC.